This passage covers 26 T cell receptor beta chains from one sample sequenced in a study of blood T cell repertoires in COVID-19 (dated by TCRdb to between 2020 and 2021). The library was built by means of the immunoSEQ multiplex PCR assay. TCRdb stores this immuneACCESS table with in-frame sequences only. Part of the clones is absent; in the studies checked, under half of the shortfall reflects unresolved V genes, and no reason is known for the rest. The sample includes some 130,000 clones, with 85% to 90% observed a single time. The ten largest clones capture roughly 18% of the sample. Sequenced sample: peripheral blood. These receptors originate from a middle-aged man with active or convalescent COVID-19.

This chain links TRBV29-1 with TRBJ1-4, with TRBD1 matching 7 bases. The length of the CDR3 is 13 residues. V gave up 8 bases and J gave up 0 bases; unmatched junction bases: 3. Per the germline V gene, CDR1 is SQVTM and CDR2 is ANQGSEA. The CDR3 DNA sequence: TGCAGCCACAGGGGAACAACTAATGAAAAACTGTTTTTT. Its protein product is CSHRGTTNEKLFF.

The chain couples TRBV27 to TRBJ2-1, with 7 bases matching TRBD2. CDR3 length: 14 residues. Germline assignment: CDR1 MNHEY and CDR2 SMNVEV (reference sequence). The V gene end was trimmed by 0 bases and the J gene end by 8 bases; junction bases not matched to a gene: 4. The DNA for the CDR3 is TGTGCCAGCAGTTTATCTTGGGGAGGGGATGAGCAGTTCTTC. This translates into CASSLSWGGDEQFF.

The rearrangement joins TRBV29-1 to TRBJ2-1; D might be TRBD1 (6 bases). The CDR3 sequence is 14 residues long. Trimming removed 7 bases from V and 5 bases from J, with 18 bases in between. Germline V CDR1 and CDR2: SQVTM, ANQGSEA. CDR3 amino acids: CSGTGTSFNNEQFF. CDR3 in DNA: TGCAGCGGGACCGGGACAAGTTTTAACAATGAGCAGTTCTTC.

V gene TRBV5-1 combines with J gene TRBJ2-5, with 14 bases that match TRBD2. The germline V gene has CDR1 SGHRS and CDR2 YFSETQ. Trimming cost V 4 bases and J 5 bases; bases outside gene matches: 13. The CDR3 extends over 18 amino acids. The CDR3 coding sequence is TGCGCCAGCAGCGATGGACTAGCGGGAGGCACATCCCAGGAGACCCAGTACTTC. This sequence encodes CASSDGLAGGTSQETQYF.

The chain is built from TRBV28 and TRBJ1-6, with 8 nucleotides matching TRBD1. There are 14 residues in the CDR3. Germline CDR1 and CDR2: MDHEN and SYDVKM. Losses at the gene ends were 6 bases for V and 7 bases for J; bases not matched to a gene: 5. For the CDR3, the DNA is TGTGCCAGCAGACTGGGACAGGAGAATTCACCCCTCCACTTT. This encodes CASRLGQENSPLHF.

V usage is TRBV7-8 and J usage is TRBJ1-4; 7 nucleotides line up with TRBD1. In germline, CDR1 is SGHVS, CDR2 FQNEAQ. With V trimmed by 6 bases and J by 7 bases, 20 bases remained unmatched. The CDR3 contains 18 residues. CDR3 sequence (DNA): TGTGCCAGCAGTCTCCAGCGTAGTTGGGGCAGACAGGGTGAAAAACTGTTTTTT. This encodes CASSLQRSWGRQGEKLFF.

CDR3 coding DNA: TGTGCCTGTTCCCTGGGGGGGGATACGCAGTATTTT. It translates to CACSLGGDTQYF. The chain has TRBV30 and TRBJ2-3; 7 nucleotides align to TRBD2. This CDR3 spans 12 amino acids. Germline CDR1 GTSNPN, CDR2 SVGIG (reference sequence). With 6 bases clipped from V and 6 bases from J, the junction kept 6 bases outside the gene matches.

The gene calls are TRBV5-1 and TRBJ2-3; 8 bases agree with TRBD2. Trimming cost V 4 bases and J 1 base; bases outside gene matches: 5. From germline, CDR1 is SGHRS and CDR2 YFSETQ. The CDR3 has 15 residues. CDR3 bases: TGCGCCAGCAGCGTCTCCGGGAGGGGCACAGATACGCAGTATTTT. This sequence encodes CASSVSGRGTDTQYF.

Details on this clone: At one end, the junction sequence differs from germline, possibly due to a read error. This chain connects TRBV5-6 to TRBJ2-7; D possibly corresponds to TRBD2 (5 bases). The germline gives CDR1 SGHDT, CDR2 YYEEEE. The CDR3 contains 12 residues. The CDR3 DNA is TGTGCCAGCAGCTCCGCTACTAACCGGGAAAACTTC. Protein product: CASSSATNRENF.

Only a few counts were recorded for this clone. The rearrangement links TRBV19 to TRBJ2-1; 9 bases are a match to TRBD1. The junction had 10 bases not matched to a gene; V was cut back by 6 bases and J by 4 bases. The CDR3 spans 16 residues. Germline assignment: CDR1 LNHDA and CDR2 SQIVND (reference sequence). The CDR3 DNA is TGTGCCAGTAGACAGGGGGCGGGAGAGAAGTACAATGAGCAGTTCTTC. It translates to CASRQGAGEKYNEQFF.

This sequence joins TRBV19 and TRBJ2-7; no firm D call. The V end was cut by 3 bases, the J end by 2 bases, with 20 bases between. The germline gives CDR1 LNHDA, CDR2 SQIVND (reference sequence). The CDR3 length is 17 residues. The CDR3 bases are TGTGCCAGTAGTATCCGACCGGCGCTGACACTTCCCTACGAGCAGTACTTC. Encoded protein: CASSIRPALTLPYEQYF.

V gene TRBV29-1 combines with J gene TRBJ2-3; weak D call: TRBD1 (5 bases). Germline V gene lookup returns CDR1 SQVTM and CDR2 ANQGSEA. V was cut by 4 bases and J by 4 bases, with 15 bases left in between. The CDR3 extends over 14 amino acids. The CDR3 sequence: CSVASTAMADTQYF. In nucleotides, the CDR3 is TGCAGCGTTGCGTCGACAGCCATGGCAGATACGCAGTATTTT.

The rearrangement uses TRBV5-1 and TRBJ1-5; a weak D match, TRBD1 (5 bases). CDR3 length: 18 amino acids. Trimming pared 3 bases from V and 0 bases from J, leaving 19 bases between. Per germline, CDR1 SGHRS and CDR2 YFSETQ. The CDR3 bases are TGCGCCAGCAGCTCGTTCCCCCTAGGGGCTAATAGCAATCAGCCCCAGCATTTT. Translation: CASSSFPLGANSNQPQHF.

In nucleotides, the CDR3 is TGTGCCAGCAGCTTAAGAACCGGAGCGGGGGCCAACACAGATACGCAGTATTTT. It translates to CASSLRTGAGANTDTQYF. The J gene is TRBJ2-3, the V gene TRBV11-2, with 8 nucleotides matching TRBD2. CDR1 and CDR2 (germline): SGHAT, FQNNGV. The CDR3 runs 18 residues. The V segment lost 2 bases and the J segment 2 bases; nucleotides outside the gene matches: 12.

The chain couples TRBV5-1 to TRBJ2-2; 9 bases fit TRBD1. This CDR3 contains 16 residues. Germline CDR1 reads SGHRS; CDR2 reads YFSETQ. The J segment lost 4 bases and the V segment lost 4 bases, leaving 8 bases of the junction unmatched. CDR3 in DNA: TGCGCCAGCAGCCCGAAAGGGACAGGGCGCACCGGGGAGCTGTTTTTT. Translation gives CASSPKGTGRTGELFF.

The rearrangement links TRBV14 to TRBJ2-7; perhaps TRBD1 as D (6 bases). The germline V and J ends were trimmed by 2 bases and 6 bases, with 14 bases remaining between them. CDR1 is SGHDN, CDR2 FVKESK, per germline. The CDR3 length is 14 residues. The CDR3 protein is CASSQLPTGSEQYF. DNA of the CDR3: TGTGCCAGCAGCCAATTGCCAACAGGGTCCGAGCAGTACTTC.

J is TRBJ2-3 and V is TRBV5-1, with a possible D match to TRBD2 (5 bases). Trimming took 0 bases from V and 4 from J, leaving 12 bases between them. Per germline, CDR1 SGHRS and CDR2 YFSETQ. The CDR3 sequence is 15 residues long. CDR3 DNA: TGCGCCAGCAGCTTGGTAGGGAGCGATCCAGATACGCAGTATTTT. Protein: CASSLVGSDPDTQYF.

This clone was observed a handful of times. The gene calls are TRBV6-5 and TRBJ2-3; TRBD2 agrees at 11 bases. Unmatched junction bases numbered 5, after V lost 6 bases and J lost 6 bases. In germline, CDR1 is MNHEY, CDR2 SVGAGI. The CDR3 extends over 14 amino acids. The CDR3 bases are TGTGCCAGCAGGACTAGCGGGGTGGGCGATACGCAGTATTTT. Protein sequence: CASRTSGVGDTQYF.

The rearrangement joins TRBV30 to TRBJ2-3; D is unresolved. The CDR3 contains 13 residues. Deletions cut 2 bases from V and 4 bases from J, with 10 bases between. Germline V gives CDR1 GTSNPN, CDR2 SVGIG (reference sequence). Written as DNA, the CDR3 is TGTGCCTGGAGTTTCCAAGCCTCAGATACGCAGTATTTT. Translating gives CAWSFQASDTQYF. The complete variable domain, with remaining parts taken from reference TRBV30 and TRBJ2-3, reads SQTIHQWPATLVQPVGSPLSLECTVEGTSNPNLYWYRQAAGRGLQLLFYSVGIGQISSEVPQNLSASRPQDRQFILSSKKLLLSDSGFYLCAWSFQASDTQYFGPGTRLTVL.

The gene calls are TRBV7-2 and TRBJ2-7; TRBD1 is a possible D gene (5 bases). The CDR3 consists of 14 residues. In germline, CDR1 is SGHTA, CDR2 FQGNSA. Trimming took off 2 bases at V and 0 bases at J, with 8 bases between the two ends. In DNA, the CDR3 is TGTGCCAGCAGCTTAAAGGGGAACTCCTACGAGCAGTACTTC. Its translation: CASSLKGNSYEQYF.

The V call is TRBV27, the J call TRBJ1-2; 12 nucleotides align to TRBD1. Germline CDR1 reads MNHEY; CDR2 reads SMNVEV (reference sequence). This CDR3 has 15 amino acids. V lost 4 bases to trimming and J lost 6 bases; unmatched junction nucleotides: 6. The CDR3 region is CASSSGTGGADGYTF. For the CDR3, the DNA is TGTGCCAGCAGTTCCGGGACAGGGGGCGCGGATGGCTACACCTTC.

The V gene is TRBV3-1 (or the pseudogene TRBV3-2), the J gene TRBJ2-7; 8 bases align to TRBD1. Looked up from germline, CDR1 is LGHDT and CDR2 is YNNKEL (reference sequence). There are 13 residues in the CDR3. V was pared by 1 base and J by 7 bases, with 3 bases of the junction left unmatched. The CDR3 region has the DNA TGTGCCAGCAGCCAAGGGACAGGGAGGGAGCAGTACTTC. It specifies CASSQGTGREQYF.

The chain joins TRBV4-1 to TRBJ2-1; TRBD2 matches 11 bases. Germline trimming cut 3 bases from V and 5 bases from J; bases unmatched to any gene: 9. This CDR3 is 17 amino acids long. CDR1 and CDR2 from the germline V gene are MGHRA and YSYEKL. In DNA form, the CDR3 reads TGCGCCAGCAGCCAGACCGATAGCGGGAGGGCCCACAATGAGCAGTTCTTC. Translation: CASSQTDSGRAHNEQFF.

This clone appeared a single time. V gene TRBV27 combines with J gene TRBJ1-1; D is uncertain. V was shortened by 3 bases and J by 4 bases, with 12 bases between the two germline ends. The germline V gene has CDR1 MNHEY and CDR2 SMNVEV (reference sequence). This CDR3 contains 14 residues. The CDR3 region has the DNA TGTGCCAGCAGTTTGACCGCAGGAAGCACTGAAGCTTTCTTT. Translating it yields CASSLTAGSTEAFF.

The V gene is TRBV18, the J gene TRBJ1-2, with D possibly TRBD1 on 5 matching bases. The CDR3 spans 15 residues. The germline V and J ends were trimmed by 2 bases and 7 bases, with 17 bases remaining between them. The germline CDR1 and CDR2 sequences are KGHSH and LQKENI. CDR3 DNA: TGTGCCAGCTCACCAGATGCCCCCCCCACAGGTGGCTACACCTTC. Translating it yields CASSPDAPPTGGYTF.

This sequence joins TRBV11-2 and TRBJ1-3, with D unclear. The CDR3 sequence is 15 residues long. The germline gives CDR1 SGHAT, CDR2 FQNNGV. V lost 5 bases and J lost 0, with 11 bases in between. The CDR3, as DNA: TGTGCCAGCAGCCAGGCCGGGATCTCTGGAAACACCATATATTTT. The encoded protein is CASSQAGISGNTIYF.